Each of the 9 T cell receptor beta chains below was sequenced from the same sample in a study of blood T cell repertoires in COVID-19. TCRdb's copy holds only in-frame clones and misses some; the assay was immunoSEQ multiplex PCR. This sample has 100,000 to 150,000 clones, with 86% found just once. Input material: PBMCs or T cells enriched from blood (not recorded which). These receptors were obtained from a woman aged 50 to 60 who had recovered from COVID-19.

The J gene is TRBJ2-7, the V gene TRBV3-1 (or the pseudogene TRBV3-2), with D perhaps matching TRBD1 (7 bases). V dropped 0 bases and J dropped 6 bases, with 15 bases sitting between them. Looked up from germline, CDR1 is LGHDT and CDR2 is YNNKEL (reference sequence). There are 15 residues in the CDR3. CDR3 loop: CASSQERAGGSEQYF. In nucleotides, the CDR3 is TGTGCCAGCAGCCAAGAAAGGGCAGGGGGGAGCGAGCAGTACTTC.

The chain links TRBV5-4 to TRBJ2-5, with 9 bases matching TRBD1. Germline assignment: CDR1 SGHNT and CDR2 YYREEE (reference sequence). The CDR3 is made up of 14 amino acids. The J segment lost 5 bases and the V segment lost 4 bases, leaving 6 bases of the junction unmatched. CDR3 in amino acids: CASSKGTGFETQYF. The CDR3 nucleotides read TGTGCCAGCAGCAAAGGGACAGGGTTCGAGACCCAGTACTTC.

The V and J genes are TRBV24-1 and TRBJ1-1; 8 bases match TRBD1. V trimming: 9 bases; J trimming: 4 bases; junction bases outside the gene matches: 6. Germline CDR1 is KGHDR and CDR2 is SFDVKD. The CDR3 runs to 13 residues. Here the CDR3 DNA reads TGTGCCACCGGCAGGGGGCAGATCACTGAAGCTTTCTTT. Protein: CATGRGQITEAFF.

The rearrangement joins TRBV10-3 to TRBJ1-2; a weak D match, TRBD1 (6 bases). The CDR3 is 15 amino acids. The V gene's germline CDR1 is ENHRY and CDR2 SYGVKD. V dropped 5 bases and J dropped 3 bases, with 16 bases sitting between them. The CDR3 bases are TGTGCCATCAGTTCTGCGGGGGGCAAAGACTATGGCTACACCTTC. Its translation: CAISSAGGKDYGYTF.

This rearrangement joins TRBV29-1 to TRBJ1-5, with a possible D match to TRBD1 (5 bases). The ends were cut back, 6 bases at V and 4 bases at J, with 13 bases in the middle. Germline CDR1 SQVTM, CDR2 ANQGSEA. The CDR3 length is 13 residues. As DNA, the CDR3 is TGCAGCGTATCCAAGGGACTAAATCAGCCCCAGCATTTT. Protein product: CSVSKGLNQPQHF.

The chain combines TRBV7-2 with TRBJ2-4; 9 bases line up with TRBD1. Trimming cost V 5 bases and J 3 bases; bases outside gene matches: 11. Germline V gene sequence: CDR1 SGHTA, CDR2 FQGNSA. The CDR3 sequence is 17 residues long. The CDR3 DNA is TGTGCCAGCAGCAAACGACCGGGACAGGGTGGCAAAAACATTCAGTACTTC. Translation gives CASSKRPGQGGKNIQYF.

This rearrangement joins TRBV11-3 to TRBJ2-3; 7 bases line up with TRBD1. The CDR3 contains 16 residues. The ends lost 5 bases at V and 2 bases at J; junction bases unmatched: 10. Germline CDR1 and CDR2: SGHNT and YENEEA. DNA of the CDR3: TGTGCCAGCAGCCGCAGGGGAAGGGGGCCCACAGATACGCAGTATTTT. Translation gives CASSRRGRGPTDTQYF.

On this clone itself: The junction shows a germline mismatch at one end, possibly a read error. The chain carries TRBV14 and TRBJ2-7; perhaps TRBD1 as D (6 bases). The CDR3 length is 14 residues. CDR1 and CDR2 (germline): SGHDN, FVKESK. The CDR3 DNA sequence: TGTGCCAGCAGCTCATACGGAGCGGCAGGATTTACAGGGTTC. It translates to CASSSYGAAGFTGF.

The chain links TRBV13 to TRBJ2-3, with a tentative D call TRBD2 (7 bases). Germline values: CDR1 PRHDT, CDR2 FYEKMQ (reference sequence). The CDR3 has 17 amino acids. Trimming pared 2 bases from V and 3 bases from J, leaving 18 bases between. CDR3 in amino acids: CASSLTGGGGRTDTQYF. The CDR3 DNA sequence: TGTGCCAGCAGCTTAACTGGGGGCGGGGGACGGACAGATACGCAGTATTTT.